This TCR beta chain came from a study of T cell responses to AZD1222 COVID-19 vaccine (dated by TCRdb to the early 2020s). Some background on the complete study: TCR sequencing was performed for over 230 trial participants, of whom approximately 200 were given two doses of AZD1222 and around 25 were given two doses of MenACWY control vaccine. Trial participants were enrolled into age subgroups of 18-55, 56-69 and 70-plus years, which contained approximately 150, 28 and 58 TCR-sequenced participants, respectively.

The time point label of this sample denotes: about 28 days (+/-7) after the second vaccine dose. AZD1222 recipients with second doses at about 4 weeks or about 12 weeks were pooled, because spike-specific TCR depth and breadth did not differ between schedules. Vaccinee samples were obtained from the UK trials COV001 and COV002, which included a single-blind randomized controlled phase 2/3 trial of AZD1222 (ChAdOx1 nCoV-19) in healthy adults. For TCRbeta chain sequencing, PBMC samples from trial participants were taken at day 0 and at day 28 after the second dose. What the work shows at the level of the full study, not this receptor alone: In the small 56-69-year group, the increase in depth fell short of significance, most likely because of low power. CD4 TCRs associated with the vaccine covered the entire spike protein, and the dominant responses were in regions 160-218 and 743-854. Conclusions about previously exposed vaccinees were limited because only six AZD1222 recipients were SARS-CoV-2 seropositive at baseline. After two AZD1222 doses, spike-specific TCR breadth and depth were significantly higher than at day 0 and than in MenACWY recipients. Participants were mostly white British and included more females than males, and it was suggested by the authors that clonal diversity may have been underestimated. Because no day 14 peak-response samples were available, repertoires were characterized only after the peak T cell response. Reportedly, close to half of the unique spike-specific TCRs recognized epitopes lying outside the regions that are mutated in the B.1.351 and B.1.1.7 variants.

The germline V end is reduced by 6 bases and the J end by 6 bases; junction bases left unmatched: 4. Per the germline V gene (reference sequence), LNHDA is the CDR1 and SQIVND is the CDR2. From cysteine to phenylalanine, the CDR3 is 13 amino acids long. Of the read, only the CDR3 DNA is kept; its 39 bases are in frame from base 1. Comment on this clone: Its recognized antigen is unknown. Base qualities are not recorded, but no much larger clone differs from it by a single base.

The CDR3 regions of human TCRbeta chains were analyzed by immunosequencing. Turning to the authors' computational methods: TCRs in the repertoires were compared against a reference library of SARS-CoV-2-specific TCRs that had been generated with the MIRA antigen-specificity platform. Breadth was defined as the fraction of unique TCRs that were SARS-CoV-2-associated, and depth was defined as the fraction of total T cells that were SARS-CoV-2-associated. Using the MIRA data, each spike-specific TCR was mapped to the spike region that the TCR reacts to and placed in a CD4 or CD8 class. Log10-transformed breadth and depth values were compared by one-way ANOVA with Sidak's multiple comparisons tests. Held by TCRdb, this immuneACCESS table contains in-frame sequences only and omits some clones. Under half of the omission traces to an unresolved V gene where checked; the cause of the rest is unknown. That table gives V, J and clone size, and the DNA gave D and trimming. The sample contains about 130,000 clones, about nine tenths of them found a single time. Of the sample, about 9.9% falls within the top ten clones.

The sequence was collected from an adult who received the AZD1222 COVID-19 vaccine. The sample consisted of peripheral blood, taken 28 days after the second AZD1222 dose. The V and J segments used are TRBV19 and TRBJ2-4, with 8 junctional bases fitting TRBD1. The CDR3 sequence is CASRPTGGNIQYF. The DNA sequence reads TGTGCCAGTAGGCCCACAGGGGGAAACATTCAGTACTTC.